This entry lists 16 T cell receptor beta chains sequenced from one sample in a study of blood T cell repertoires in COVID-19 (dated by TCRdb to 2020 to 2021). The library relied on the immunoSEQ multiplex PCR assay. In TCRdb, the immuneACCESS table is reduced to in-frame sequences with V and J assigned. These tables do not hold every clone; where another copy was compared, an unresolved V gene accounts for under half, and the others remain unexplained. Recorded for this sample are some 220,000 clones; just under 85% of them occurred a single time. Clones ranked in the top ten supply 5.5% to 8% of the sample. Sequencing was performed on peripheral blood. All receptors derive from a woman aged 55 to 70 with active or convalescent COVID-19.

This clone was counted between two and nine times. The CDR3 DNA follows: TGTGCCAGCAGTCCCGGACCCGAGGGGGTGGCCCAGCATTTT. This encodes CASSPGPEGVAQHF. The J gene is TRBJ1-5, the V gene TRBV7-9; D might be TRBD1 (6 bases). This CDR3 spans 14 amino acids. Germline V lookup: CDR1 SEHNR, CDR2 FQNEAQ (reference sequence). Trimming removed 6 bases from V and 11 bases from J, with 20 bases in between.

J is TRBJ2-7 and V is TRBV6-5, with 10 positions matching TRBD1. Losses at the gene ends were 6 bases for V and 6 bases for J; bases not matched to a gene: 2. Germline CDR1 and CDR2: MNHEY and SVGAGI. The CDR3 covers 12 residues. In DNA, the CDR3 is TGTGCCAGCAGATGGGACAGGGGCGAGCAGTACGTC. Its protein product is CASRWDRGEQYV.

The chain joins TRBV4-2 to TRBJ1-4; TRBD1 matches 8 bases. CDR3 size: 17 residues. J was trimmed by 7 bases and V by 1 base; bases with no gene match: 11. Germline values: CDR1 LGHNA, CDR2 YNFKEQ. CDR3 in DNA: TGTGCCAGCAGCCAAGGGGCTACGAGACAGGGGCTTGAAAAACTGTTTTTT. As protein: CASSQGATRQGLEKLFF.

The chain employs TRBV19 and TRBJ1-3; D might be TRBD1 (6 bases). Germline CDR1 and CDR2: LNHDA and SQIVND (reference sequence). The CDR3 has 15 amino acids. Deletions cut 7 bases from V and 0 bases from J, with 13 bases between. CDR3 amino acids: CASTLQGRSGNTIYF. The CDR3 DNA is TGTGCCAGTACCCTACAGGGACGCTCTGGAAACACCATATATTTT.

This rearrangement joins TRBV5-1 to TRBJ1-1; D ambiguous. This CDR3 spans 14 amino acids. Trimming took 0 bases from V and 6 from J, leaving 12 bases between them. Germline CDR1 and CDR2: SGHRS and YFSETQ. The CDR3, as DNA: TGCGCCAGCAGCTTGGGTCGGGGTTGGGCTGAAGCTTTCTTT. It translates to CASSLGRGWAEAFF.

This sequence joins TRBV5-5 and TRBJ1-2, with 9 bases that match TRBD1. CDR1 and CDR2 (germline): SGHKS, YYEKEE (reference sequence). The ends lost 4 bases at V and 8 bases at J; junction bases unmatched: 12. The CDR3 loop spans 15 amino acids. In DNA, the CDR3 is TGTGCCAGCAGCCCGGGACAGGGTAGCGGCAAGGGCTACACCTTC. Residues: CASSPGQGSGKGYTF. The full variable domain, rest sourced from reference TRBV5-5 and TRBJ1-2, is DAGVTQSPTHLIKTRGQQVTLRCSPISGHKSVSWYQQVLGQGPQFIFQYYEKEERGRGNFPDRFSARQFPNYSSELNVNALLLGDSALYLCASSPGQGSGKGYTFGSGTRLTVV.

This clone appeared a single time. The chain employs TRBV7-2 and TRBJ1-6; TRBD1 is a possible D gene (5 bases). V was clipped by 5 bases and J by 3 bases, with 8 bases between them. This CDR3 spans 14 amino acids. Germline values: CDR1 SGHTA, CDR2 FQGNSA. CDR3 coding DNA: TGTGCCAGCAGCCTTCAGGGCTATAATTCACCCCTCCACTTT. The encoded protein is CASSLQGYNSPLHF. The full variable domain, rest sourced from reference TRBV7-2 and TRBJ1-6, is GAGVSQSPSNKVTEKGKDVELRCDPISGHTALYWYRQSLGQGLEFLIYFQGNSAPDKSGLPSDRFSAERTGGSVSTLTIQRTQQEDSAVYLCASSLQGYNSPLHFGNGTRLTVT.

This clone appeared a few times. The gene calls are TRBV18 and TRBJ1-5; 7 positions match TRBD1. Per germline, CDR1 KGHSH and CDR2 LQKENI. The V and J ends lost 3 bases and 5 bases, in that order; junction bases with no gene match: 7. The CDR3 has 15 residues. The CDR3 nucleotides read TGTGCCAGCTCACCGGGGCAGGGGGTCGATCAGCCCCAGCATTTT. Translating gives CASSPGQGVDQPQHF.

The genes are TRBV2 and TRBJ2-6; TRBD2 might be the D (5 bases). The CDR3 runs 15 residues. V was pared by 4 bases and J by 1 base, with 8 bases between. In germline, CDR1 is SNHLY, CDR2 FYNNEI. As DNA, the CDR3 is TGTGCCAGCAGTGGTAGGGAGTCTGGGGCCAACGTCCTGACTTTC. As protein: CASSGRESGANVLTF.

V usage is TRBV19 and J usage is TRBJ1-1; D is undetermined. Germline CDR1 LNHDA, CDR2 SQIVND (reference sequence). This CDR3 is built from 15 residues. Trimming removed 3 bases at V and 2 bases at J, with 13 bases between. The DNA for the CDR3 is TGTGCCAGTAGTATCCCGGGATCACCAAACACTGAAGCTTTCTTT. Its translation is CASSIPGSPNTEAFF.

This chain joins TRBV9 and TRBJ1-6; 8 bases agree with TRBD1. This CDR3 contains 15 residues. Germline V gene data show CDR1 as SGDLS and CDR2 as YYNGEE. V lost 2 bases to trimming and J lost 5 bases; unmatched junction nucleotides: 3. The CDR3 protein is CASSVSGGDNSPLHF. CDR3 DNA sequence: TGTGCCAGCAGCGTTTCAGGGGGCGATAATTCACCCCTCCACTTT.

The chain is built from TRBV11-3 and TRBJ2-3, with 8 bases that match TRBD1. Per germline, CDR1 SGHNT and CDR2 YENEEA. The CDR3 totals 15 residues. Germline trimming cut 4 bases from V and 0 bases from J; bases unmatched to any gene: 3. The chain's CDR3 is CASSSRGLSTDTQYF. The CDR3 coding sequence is TGTGCCAGCAGCTCCAGGGGGCTTAGCACAGATACGCAGTATTTT.

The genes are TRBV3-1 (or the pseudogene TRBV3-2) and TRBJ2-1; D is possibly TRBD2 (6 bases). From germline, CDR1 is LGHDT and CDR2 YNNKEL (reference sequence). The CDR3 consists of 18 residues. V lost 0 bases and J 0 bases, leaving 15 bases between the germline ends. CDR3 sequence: CASSQERRGRSSYNEQFF. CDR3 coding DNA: TGTGCCAGCAGCCAAGAGAGGCGGGGACGGAGCTCCTACAATGAGCAGTTCTTC.

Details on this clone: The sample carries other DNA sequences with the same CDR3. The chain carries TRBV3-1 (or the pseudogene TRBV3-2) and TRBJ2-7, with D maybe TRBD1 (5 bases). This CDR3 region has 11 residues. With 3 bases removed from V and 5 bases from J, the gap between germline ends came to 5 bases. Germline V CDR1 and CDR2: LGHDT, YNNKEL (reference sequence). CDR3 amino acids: CASSQGHEQYF. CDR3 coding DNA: TGTGCCAGCAGCCAGGGGCACGAGCAGTACTTC.

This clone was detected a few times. In nucleotides, the CDR3 is TGTGCCAGCAGCTTAACCCCGCAGGGGGGCAATGCTGGCATGAACACTGAAGCTTTCTTT. Translation: CASSLTPQGGNAGMNTEAFF. The rearrangement links TRBV7-6 to TRBJ1-1, with 7 nucleotides matching TRBD1. Germline V gene data show CDR1 as SGHVS and CDR2 as FNYEAQ. This CDR3 comprises 20 residues. The J segment lost 0 bases and the V segment lost 2 bases, leaving 18 bases of the junction unmatched. The full variable domain, rest sourced from reference TRBV7-6 and TRBJ1-1, is GAGVSQSPRYKVTKRGQDVALRCDPISGHVSLYWYRQALGQGPEFLTYFNYEAQQDKSGLPNDRFSAERPEGSISTLTIQRTEQRDSAMYRCASSLTPQGGNAGMNTEAFFGQGTRLTVV.

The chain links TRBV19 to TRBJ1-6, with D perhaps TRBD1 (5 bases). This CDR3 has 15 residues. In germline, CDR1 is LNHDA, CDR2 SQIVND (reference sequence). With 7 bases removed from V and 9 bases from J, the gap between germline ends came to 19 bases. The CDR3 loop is CASTMGGWQGSPLHF. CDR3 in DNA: TGTGCCAGTACCATGGGAGGGTGGCAGGGTTCACCCCTCCACTTT.